This is a list of T cell receptor beta chains from one sample in a study of neoadjuvant anti-PD-1 for oral cavity cancer. TCRdb's copy holds only in-frame clones and misses some; the assay was immunoSEQ multiplex PCR. The profile covers 15,000 to 20,000 clones, with roughly three fifths appearing a single time and around 3% taken by the ten largest. Sample: PBMCs, taken before nivolumab (anti-PD-1) treatment. These receptors were collected from a person aged 40-85 years with oral cavity squamous cell carcinoma. CDR3s include the opening cysteine and the closing phenylalanine or tryptophan. Each record gives: V gene, D gene, clone size, CDR3 protein. D genes are given only for firm matches. Rows give clone size only sometimes, using once, few, many, or a class for an expanded clone.

>TRBV2|NA|NA
CASKAQGNSNQPQHF
>TRBV29-1|NA|NA
CSVGQGGETQYF
>TRBV29-1|NA|once
CSVERYTEAFF
>TRBV6-1|NA|NA
CASSESERYGYTF
>TRBV11-2|TRBD2|NA
CASSLAGGPTGTQYF
>TRBV28|NA|once
CASSSPFLLLNTEAFF
>TRBV19|TRBD1|few
CASSTPTGVIAKNIQYF
>TRBV5-4|NA|NA
CASSFGRGQETQYF
>TRBV5-6|TRBD1|once
CASSYRDRDPDTQYF
>TRBV10-3|NA|NA
CAIEGTNYGYTF
>TRBV18|NA|NA
CASSPGETNTGELFF
>TRBV2|NA|NA
CAGGRTLINNEQFF
>TRBV11-3|NA|NA
CASSLAGVDEQFF
>TRBV6-4|NA|NA
CASSDGLTGELFF
>TRBV7-6|NA|NA
CASSLQPSGANVLTF
>TRBV5-1|TRBD2|few
CASSGGTSDTYEQYF
>TRBV30|NA|NA
CAWKEGSSYEQYF
>TRBV11-2|TRBD1|NA
CASGRQGSSYEQYF
>TRBV10-3|TRBD1|NA
CAIRPGQGGSTNEKLFF
>TRBV9|TRBD2|NA
CASSPSPSGNSADTQYF
>TRBV25-1|NA|NA
CASSEAGGIYEQYF
>TRBV5-1|NA|NA
CASSLQRQVNAYEQYF
>TRBV5-5|TRBD2|NA
CASTTAPGTSGRGETQYF
>TRBV15|NA|NA
CATSKDRYGYTF
>TRBV2|NA|NA
CASIATGRYEQYF
>TRBV29-1|TRBD2|NA
CSVDGRSREAAYNEQFF
>TRBV6-5|NA|NA
CASSYSSTAGYTF
>TRBV9|NA|few
CASSASPGVSTDTQYF
>TRBV19|NA|few
CASSIGFTEAFF
>TRBV28|TRBD1|NA
CASRRQGTYEQYF
>TRBV11-2|NA|NA
CASSLGRGTYEQYF
>TRBV6-4|TRBD1|once
CASSDPLDRVGGYTF
>TRBV2|TRBD1|NA
CASSGQGFSNQPQHF
>TRBV5-1|TRBD2|NA
CASSQGGGNYNEQFF
>TRBV28|TRBD2|NA
CASSSLSRLAGVATGELFF
>TRBV14|TRBD2|NA
CASSQGRAGGQRAEQYF
>TRBV6-1|NA|once
CASSEAAAPYGYTF
>TRBV10-3|NA|few
CAISEQGSETQYF
>TRBV1|NA|NA
CTSSQDDSSGGSYNEQFF
>TRBV10-1|NA|few
CASSDPYNEQFF
>TRBV6-1|TRBD1|NA
CASSQGAAKNIQYF
>TRBV6-5|NA|NA
CASNPGNSDTQYF
>TRBV18|NA|NA
CASSPGMNTEAFF
>TRBV4-2|NA|few
CASSQEAAGRSGYTF
>TRBV2|TRBD1|NA
CASSADRGLYEQYF
>TRBV27|NA|few
CASSSTVNEQFF
>TRBV5-1|NA|NA
CASSLVSQETQYF
>TRBV5-1|NA|NA
CASSSSQGYPDTQYF
>TRBV29-1|NA|few
CSVGQGLSSTDTQYF
>TRBV6-5|NA|NA
CASSYGGQETQYF
>TRBV28|NA|few
CASSPTGFGNTIYF
>TRBV19|NA|few
CASSIERNTGELFF
>TRBV6-5|TRBD2|NA
CASSYSGGFSSYEQYF
>TRBV4-1|NA|NA
CASSLNGQLNTEAFF
>TRBV5-1|NA|NA
CASSLDFFYEQYF
>TRBV19|TRBD1|NA
CASSTGGSYGYTF
>TRBV11-2|TRBD1|NA
CASTPGQDSGVSNQPQHF
>TRBV7-2|NA|NA
CASSRGTVAYEQYF